One and the same sample provided the 15 T cell receptor beta chains below, sequenced in a study of shared clonotypes between healthy human individuals (dated by TCRdb to 2020 to 2021). The library relied on the immunoSEQ multiplex PCR assay. Entries here come from immuneACCESS through TCRdb and include only in-frame sequences with V and J called. Some clones fail to appear in such tables; in the studies checked, an unresolved V gene covers under half of the shortfall, and the cause of the remainder is unknown. Here the sample has around 700,000 clones; less than 80% occur a single time. The top ten hold around 2% of the sample. Material for sequencing was memory CD4+ T cells sorted from blood. The cell subset or site label here, explained by the study, means: CD45RA-negative fraction. The receptors shown here come from a woman aged 30 to 39 in good health.

This chain connects TRBV11-1 to TRBJ1-1; no reliable D call. Germline CDR1 reads SGHAT; CDR2 reads FQDESV (reference sequence). The germline V and J ends were trimmed by 6 bases and 1 base, with 15 bases remaining between them. The CDR3 sequence is 15 residues long. CDR3 DNA sequence: TGTGCCAGCAGTAATGACATATTGGGGAACACTGAAGCTTTCTTT. It specifies CASSNDILGNTEAFF.

This sequence joins TRBV28 and TRBJ2-7; no clear D. The germline gives CDR1 MDHEN, CDR2 SYDVKM. This CDR3 has 12 residues. The V end lost 6 bases, the J end lost 4 bases, and 10 bases lay between the germline ends. The CDR3 sequence: CASRHQQYEQYF. The CDR3 nucleotides read TGTGCCAGCAGACACCAGCAATACGAGCAGTACTTC. Looking up the rest from reference TRBV28 and TRBJ2-7 gives the full variable domain: DVKVTQSSRYLVKRTGEKVFLECVQDMDHENMFWYRQDPGLGLRLIYFSYDVKMKEKGDIPEGYSVSREKKERFSLILESASTNQTSMYLCASRHQQYEQYFGPGTRLTVT.

The CDR3 protein is CASGRDGLPGDGYTF. In nucleotides, the CDR3 is TGCGCCAGCGGACGGGACGGCCTCCCCGGCGATGGCTACACCTTC. This chain links TRBV5-1 with TRBJ1-2, with D perhaps matching TRBD1 (5 bases). Germline lookup yields CDR1 SGHRS and CDR2 YFSETQ. Trimming removed 7 bases at V and 6 bases at J, with 22 bases between. The CDR3 is made up of 15 amino acids.

J is TRBJ2-7 and V is TRBV10-3; the match to TRBD2 covers 7 bases. V dropped 7 bases and J dropped 0; count of bases not matched to a gene: 3. Per the germline V gene, CDR1 is ENHRY and CDR2 is SYGVKD. This CDR3 has 13 amino acids. The DNA for the CDR3 is TGTGCCATCAAGGGCGGGAGCTCCTACGAGCAGTACTTC. This encodes CAIKGGSSYEQYF.

The V gene is TRBV28, the J gene TRBJ1-3; 8 bases map to TRBD1. The V segment lost 9 bases and the J segment 2 bases; nucleotides outside the gene matches: 12. The germline CDR1 and CDR2 sequences are MDHEN and SYDVKM. This CDR3 is built from 16 residues. CDR3 bases: TGTGCCAGTGTGGTATCAGCAGGGGGCGCTGGAAACACCATATATTTT. Translated, it gives CASVVSAGGAGNTIYF.

The count of this clone is one. The sample holds other DNA sequences that translate to the same CDR3. The chain has TRBV5-1 and TRBJ2-1; 7 positions match TRBD2. V shed 4 bases and J 3 bases; nucleotides not matched to a gene: 7. Germline CDR1 is SGHRS and CDR2 is YFSETQ. This CDR3 has 15 residues. CDR3 sequence: CASSVSSGGYNEQFF. The CDR3 DNA reads as TGCGCCAGCAGCGTCTCCTCGGGGGGCTACAATGAGCAGTTCTTC. The whole variable domain, remainder taken from reference TRBV5-1 and TRBJ2-1, is KAGVTQTPRYLIKTRGQQVTLSCSPISGHRSVSWYQQTPGQGLQFLFEYFSETQRNKGNFPGRFSGRQFSNSRSEMNVSTLELGDSALYLCASSVSSGGYNEQFFGPGTRLTVL.

The chain joins TRBV5-4 to TRBJ1-1, with 9 bases that match TRBD1. The V gene end was trimmed by 7 bases and the J gene end by 3 bases; junction bases not matched to a gene: 7. The CDR3 extends over 14 amino acids. Germline V gene data show CDR1 as SGHNT and CDR2 as YYREEE (reference sequence). CDR3 DNA: TGTGCCAGCCGGGCGAGACAGGGGGACACTGAAGCTTTCTTT. Its protein product is CASRARQGDTEAFF.

This chain uses TRBV30 with TRBJ2-5; D is perhaps TRBD1 or TRBD2 (6 bases each). V lost 1 base and J lost 6, with 12 bases in between. The CDR3 is 13 residues long. Germline values: CDR1 GTSNPN, CDR2 SVGIG (reference sequence). CDR3 in DNA: TGTGCCTGGAGTGGGGGGGCCCGGCAGACCCAGTACTTC. Its protein product is CAWSGGARQTQYF.

The chain links TRBV6-1 to TRBJ2-3; D is uncertain. Looked up from germline, CDR1 is MNHNS and CDR2 is SASEGT. There are 11 residues in the CDR3. The V end lost 4 bases, the J end lost 9 bases, and 8 bases lay between the germline ends. The DNA for the CDR3 is TGTGCCAGCAGTGGGAAACTAACGCAGTATTTT. It encodes CASSGKLTQYF.

This sequence joins TRBV11-1 and TRBJ2-1, with 12 bases lining up with TRBD1. Germline V lookup: CDR1 SGHAT, CDR2 FQDESV (reference sequence). J lost 8 bases, V lost 5 bases, and 10 bases had no gene match. CDR3 length: 16 residues. CDR3 nucleotide sequence: TGTGCCAGCAGCAGGAGACCGGGACAGGGGGCGGATGAGCAGTTCTTC. Translation: CASSRRPGQGADEQFF.

On this clone: A far larger clone is just one base off, so this is likely a read error. The rearrangement uses TRBV9 and TRBJ1-4; TRBD1 agrees at 9 bases. CDR1 is SGDLS, CDR2 YYNGEE, per germline. This CDR3 spans 14 amino acids. V dropped 4 bases and J dropped 8; count of bases not matched to a gene: 6. The CDR3 nucleotides read TGTGCCAGCAGCCGCGGACAGGGGAACGAAAAACTGTTTTTT. Translation: CASSRGQGNEKLFF.

Of note for this clone: Other nucleotide sequences in the sample specify the same CDR3. The rearrangement joins TRBV5-1 to TRBJ1-1; D call uncertain. This CDR3 contains 14 residues. Trimming stripped 4 bases from V and 1 base from J, with 11 bases between. Germline V CDR1 and CDR2: SGHRS, YFSETQ. The CDR3 bases are TGCGCCAGCAGCCTAACGGGAGGGAACACTGAAGCTTTCTTT. This gives the protein CASSLTGGNTEAFF. Looking up the rest from reference TRBV5-1 and TRBJ1-1 gives the full variable domain: KAGVTQTPRYLIKTRGQQVTLSCSPISGHRSVSWYQQTPGQGLQFLFEYFSETQRNKGNFPGRFSGRQFSNSRSEMNVSTLELGDSALYLCASSLTGGNTEAFFGQGTRLTVV.

This clone was detected only once. V usage is TRBV6-6 and J usage is TRBJ2-2, with no clear D. V lost 6 bases, J lost 4 bases, and 15 bases lay in between. There are 15 residues in the CDR3. Germline-derived CDR1 and CDR2 are MNHNY and SVGAGI (reference sequence). The CDR3 sequence is CASRIDNRVTGELFF. The CDR3 nucleotides are TGTGCCAGCAGAATCGACAACCGGGTCACCGGGGAGCTGTTTTTT.

The rearrangement links TRBV18 to TRBJ2-2, with TRBD1 matching 9 bases. Germline CDR1 KGHSH, CDR2 LQKENI. Trimming took 3 bases from V and 7 from J; bases not matched to a gene: 9. This CDR3 contains 16 residues. CDR3 sequence reads: CASSPGWDRDYGELFF. The DNA for the CDR3 is TGTGCCAGCTCACCCGGCTGGGACAGGGATTACGGGGAGCTGTTTTTT.

This clone was counted a few times. The chain uses TRBV28 and TRBJ2-2, with D perhaps matching TRBD2 (6 bases). Germline V lookup: CDR1 MDHEN, CDR2 SYDVKM. The CDR3 is made up of 14 amino acids. Trimming left V 6 bases short and J 7 bases short, with 15 bases between. This CDR3 is CASSPILAYGELFF. In DNA form, the CDR3 reads TGTGCCAGCAGCCCAATTCTAGCGTACGGGGAGCTGTTTTTT. Drawing the rest from reference TRBV28 and TRBJ2-2, the complete variable domain is DVKVTQSSRYLVKRTGEKVFLECVQDMDHENMFWYRQDPGLGLRLIYFSYDVKMKEKGDIPEGYSVSREKKERFSLILESASTNQTSMYLCASSPILAYGELFFGEGSRLTVL.